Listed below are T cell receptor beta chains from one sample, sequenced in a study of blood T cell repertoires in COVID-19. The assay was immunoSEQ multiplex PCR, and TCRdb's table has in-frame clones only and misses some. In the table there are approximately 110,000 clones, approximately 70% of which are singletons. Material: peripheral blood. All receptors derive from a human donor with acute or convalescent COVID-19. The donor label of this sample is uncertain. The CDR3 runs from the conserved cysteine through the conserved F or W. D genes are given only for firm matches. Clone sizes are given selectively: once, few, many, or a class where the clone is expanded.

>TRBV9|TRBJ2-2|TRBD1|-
TGTGCCAGCAGCGTAGGAACCGGGACAGGGGTTGGCACCGGGGAGCTGTTTTTT
CASSVGTGTGVGTGELFF
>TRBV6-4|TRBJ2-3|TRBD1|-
TGTGCCAGCAGTGAACACCAGGGGGTAGATACGCAGTATTTT
CASSEHQGVDTQYF
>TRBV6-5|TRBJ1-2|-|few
TGTGCCAGCATCTCATCCACCAGGGGTGGCTACACCTTC
CASISSTRGGYTF
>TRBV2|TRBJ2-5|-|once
TGTGCCAGCGGGCAGAACCAAGAGACCCAGTACTTC
CASGQNQETQYF
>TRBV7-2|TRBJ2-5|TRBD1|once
TGTGCCAGCAGCTTAGTAGGGACAGCTCAGCAGACCCAGTACTTC
CASSLVGTAQQTQYF
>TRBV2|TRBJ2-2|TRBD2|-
TGTGCCAGCAGCTGGCTAGCGGGGGTTTCAGGGGAGCTGTTTTTT
CASSWLAGVSGELFF
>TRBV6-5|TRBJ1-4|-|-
TGTGCCAGCAGGACAGGCTCAACTAATGAAAAACTGTTTTTT
CASRTGSTNEKLFF
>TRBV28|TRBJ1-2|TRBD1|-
TGTGCCAGCGGCCTCTTGACAGGGATTAGCTATGGCTACACCTTC
CASGLLTGISYGYTF
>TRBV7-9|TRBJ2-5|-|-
TGTGCCAGCAGCATGACACTACAGGCCCAAGAGACCCAGTACTTC
CASSMTLQAQETQYF
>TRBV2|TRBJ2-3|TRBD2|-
TGTGCCCGCGGGCTAGCGGGGGGCCAGGGTACGCAGTATTTT
CARGLAGGQGTQYF
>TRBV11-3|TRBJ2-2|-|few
TGTGCCAGCAGCTCTGGTAGGACACGCGACATAGGTGGGGAGCTGTTTTTT
CASSSGRTRDIGGELFF
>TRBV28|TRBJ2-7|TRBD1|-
TGTGCCAGCATCCCCGGGACAGGGGAATACGAGCAGTACTTC
CASIPGTGEYEQYF
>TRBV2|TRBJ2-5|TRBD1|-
TGTGCCGGCAGCTACAGGGGGCCTTGGGAGACCCAGTACTTC
CAGSYRGPWETQYF
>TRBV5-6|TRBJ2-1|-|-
TGTGCCAGCAGCTGGAGACAGTGGCTAGGGGACAATGAGCAGTTCTTC
CASSWRQWLGDNEQFF
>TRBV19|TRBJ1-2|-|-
TGTGCCAGTAGCTCCAGGGATCCCACAGCTAACTATGGCTACACCTTC
CASSSRDPTANYGYTF
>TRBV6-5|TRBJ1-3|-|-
TGTGCCAGCAGCTCCGTGGCGGGACTTGAAAACACCATATATTTT
CASSSVAGLENTIYF
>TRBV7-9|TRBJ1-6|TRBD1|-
TGTGCCAGCAGTATCCAGGGGGCGGGTTCACCCCTCCACTTT
CASSIQGAGSPLHF
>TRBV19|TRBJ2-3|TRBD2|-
TGTGCCACCCGACGGTTTGGGGAGGGGACAGATACGCAGTATTTT
CATRRFGEGTDTQYF
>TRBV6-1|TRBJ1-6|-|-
TGTGCCAGCAGTGAGACAGGTTTCTATAATTCACCCCTCCACTTT
CASSETGFYNSPLHF
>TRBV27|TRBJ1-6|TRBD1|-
TGTGCCAGCAGTTTAAGGGGGCTGAATTCACCCCTCCACTTT
CASSLRGLNSPLHF
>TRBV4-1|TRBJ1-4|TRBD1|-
TGCGCCAGCAGCCAACCCGACAGGGATGATGAAAAACTGTTTTTT
CASSQPDRDDEKLFF
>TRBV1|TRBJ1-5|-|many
TGCACCAGCAGCCAAGGGACAGGGGACAATCAGCCCCAGCATTTT
CTSSQGTGDNQPQHF
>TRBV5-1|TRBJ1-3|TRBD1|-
TGCGCCAGCACCGAGGGACAGAGCTCTGGAAACACCATATATTTT
CASTEGQSSGNTIYF
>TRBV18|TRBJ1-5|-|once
TGTGCCAGCTCTCAGGGGACCCATCAGCCCCAGCATTTT
CASSQGTHQPQHF
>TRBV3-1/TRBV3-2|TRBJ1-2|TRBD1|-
TGTGCCAGCCATAATTGGGACAGGAGAAACTATGGCTACACCTTC
CASHNWDRRNYGYTF
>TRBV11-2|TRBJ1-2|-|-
TGTGCCAGCAGCACTGTTGCCTATGGCTACACCTTC
CASSTVAYGYTF
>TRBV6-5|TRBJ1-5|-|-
TGTGCCAGCGCCCCCCGTCTCCAGTATTGGCCCCAGCATTTT
CASAPRLQYWPQHF
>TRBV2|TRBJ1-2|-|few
TGTGCCAGCATGGGCAGGCCTTCTGGCTATGGCTACACCTTC
CASMGRPSGYGYTF
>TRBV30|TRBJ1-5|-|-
TGTGCCTGGTCACAGGCTAGCAATCAGCCCCAGCATTTT
CAWSQASNQPQHF
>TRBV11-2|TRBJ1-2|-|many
TGTGCCAGCAGCGAGGACTTCGCCTATGGCTACACCTTC
CASSEDFAYGYTF
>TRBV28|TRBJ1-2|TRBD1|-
TGTGCCAGCGCCCTGGACAGGAAAGGTGGCTACACCTTC
CASALDRKGGYTF
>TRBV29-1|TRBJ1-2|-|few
TGCAGCGTTGGTGGCAGGGCGGGGTATGGCTACACCTTC
CSVGGRAGYGYTF
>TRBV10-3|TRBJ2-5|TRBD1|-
TGTGCCGGGCTTCGGGCAGGGGGTTGGGAGACCCAGTACTTC
CAGLRAGGWETQYF
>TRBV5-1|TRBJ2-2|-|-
TGCGCCAGCAGCTTGACTCTTGCGGGCACCGGGGAGCTGTTTTTT
CASSLTLAGTGELFF
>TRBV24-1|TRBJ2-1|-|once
TGTGCCACCAGTGAGAGGGCTTTAAACAATGAGCAGTTCTTC
CATSERALNNEQFF
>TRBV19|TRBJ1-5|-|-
TGTGCCAGTAGTATACCCGGGGGGTCTCAGCCCCAGCATTTT
CASSIPGGSQPQHF
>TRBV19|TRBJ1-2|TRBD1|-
TGTGCCAGTAGTTTGGACAGGAGGGCCCTCTATGGCTACACCTTC
CASSLDRRALYGYTF
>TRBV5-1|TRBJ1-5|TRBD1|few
TGCGCCAGCAGCTTGGAGGGACAGGACAATCAGCCCCAGCATTTT
CASSLEGQDNQPQHF
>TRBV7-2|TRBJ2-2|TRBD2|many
TGTGCCAGCAGCATCACTAGCGGGGCCACCGGGGAGCTGTTTTTT
CASSITSGATGELFF
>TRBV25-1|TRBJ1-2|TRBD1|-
TGTGCCAGCAGTGACATCGGGACAGGGGTATCGGATGGCTACACCTTC
CASSDIGTGVSDGYTF